The clone carrying this T cell receptor beta chain was seen ten or more times. MiXCR, run by TCRdb on the reads, gives a single entry per CDR3 protein. The repertoire consists of 76,000 or so distinct CDR3 sequences, with more than 3.5% occurring once and the leading ten covering under 6%. The data derive from a study of T cell repertoires in cytomegalovirus infection. Study background: Evidence of both CMV infection and a matching HLA type came from public TCR beta signatures.

Germline values: CDR1 SGHTA, CDR2 FQGNSA. This CDR3 region has 16 residues. The V end lost 3 bases, the J end lost 1 base, and 13 bases lay between the germline ends. Sequenced: PBMCs. The origin of this receptor is a human donor in good health (CMV status not recorded). Some clones in this sample may be carry-over from other donors' samples. The genes are TRBV7-2 and TRBJ2-1; D tentatively reads TRBD1 or TRBD2 (6 bases each). DNA for the CDR3: TGTGCCAGCAGCTTGCAAGGGGGGCGGTCCTACAATGAGCAGTTCTTC. Protein sequence: CASSLQGGRSYNEQFF.